The 12 T cell receptor beta chains below were found in one sample sequenced in a study of cytomegalovirus exposure and HLA in healthy donors (dated by TCRdb to between 2016 and 2019). Library preparation was by the immunoSEQ multiplex PCR assay. The multiplex PCR relied on a mix of 60 forward primers for TCR Vbeta segments and 13 reverse primers for TCR Jbeta segments. The source is immuneACCESS, and TCRdb retained only in-frame sequences with V and J called. Part of the clones is not carried over; for the studies checked, unresolved V genes explain less than half of this, and the remainder is unexplained. For this sample the table gives about 160,000 clones, of which over 70% were detected only once. About 9.6% of the sample comes from the top ten. The specimen sequenced was PBMCs. The receptors come from a man aged 18 to 35 in good health and CMV-seropositive.

This sequence joins TRBV30 and TRBJ2-3, with D tentatively TRBD2 (5 bases). The V end lost 0 bases, the J end lost 9 bases, and 13 bases lay between the germline ends. Looked up from germline, CDR1 is GTSNPN and CDR2 is SVGIG (reference sequence). CDR3 length: 13 residues. In nucleotides, the CDR3 is TGTGCCTGGAGTGTTACGAGGGTCGGCACGCAGTATTTT. It yields the protein CAWSVTRVGTQYF.

This chain connects TRBV20-1 to TRBJ2-1; a possible D gene is TRBD2 (5 bases). The germline CDR1 and CDR2 sequences are DFQATT and SNEGSKA (reference sequence). Trimming left V 6 bases short and J 11 bases short, with 14 bases between. This CDR3 spans 11 amino acids. CDR3 protein: CSARTSLQQFF. CDR3 in DNA: TGCAGTGCCAGAACTAGTCTTCAGCAGTTCTTC.

This clone was picked up one time. This sequence joins TRBV5-4 and TRBJ2-7; weak D call: TRBD2 (5 bases). The CDR3 sequence is 12 residues long. V was clipped by 3 bases and J by 4 bases, with 8 bases between them. Germline V gene data show CDR1 as SGHNT and CDR2 as YYREEE (reference sequence). Here the CDR3 reads CASSSRRYEQYF. CDR3 DNA sequence: TGTGCCAGCAGCTCCCGGAGGTACGAGCAGTACTTC.

This chain joins TRBV7-8 and TRBJ2-1, with D perhaps matching TRBD2 (6 bases). The CDR3 is 19 residues long. Per the germline V gene, CDR1 is SGHVS and CDR2 is FQNEAQ. V was clipped by 5 bases and J by 0 bases, with 23 bases between them. Here the CDR3 reads CASSLGTGLATSSYNEQFF. The CDR3 coding sequence is TGTGCCAGCAGCCTAGGGACGGGTCTAGCGACCAGCTCCTACAATGAGCAGTTCTTC. Full variable domain (outside the CDR3, taken from reference TRBV7-8 and TRBJ2-1): GAGVSQSPRYKVAKRGQDVALRCDPISGHVSLFWYQQALGQGPEFLTYFQNEAQLDKSGLPSDRFFAERPEGSVSTLKIQRTQQEDSAVYLCASSLGTGLATSSYNEQFFGPGTRLTVL.

Comment on this clone: A read error may produce the germline difference seen at one junction end. J is TRBJ1-5 and V is TRBV7-9; D is possibly TRBD1 (6 bases). Looked up from germline, CDR1 is SEHNR and CDR2 is FQNEAQ (reference sequence). This CDR3 contains 14 residues. DNA for the CDR3: TGTTCCAGCAGCTTACAGGGCGAGGATCAGCCCCAGCATTTT. Protein: CSSSLQGEDQPQHF.

V and J are TRBV19 and TRBJ1-2; 7 bases line up with TRBD1. V shed 4 bases and J 2 bases; nucleotides not matched to a gene: 4. CDR1 is LNHDA and CDR2 is SQIVND in the germline V gene (reference sequence). CDR3 length: 14 residues. DNA for the CDR3: TGTGCCAGTAGTAAAGGACAGGCAAACTATGGCTACACCTTC. It translates to CASSKGQANYGYTF.

This chain connects TRBV2 to TRBJ1-5, with D possibly TRBD1 on 5 matching bases. Trimming removed 2 bases from V and 6 bases from J, with 14 bases in between. The germline V gene encodes CDR1 SNHLY and CDR2 FYNNEI. The CDR3 is made up of 15 amino acids. CDR3 DNA: TGTGCCAGCAGTGAAAGGCAGGGTGTCGCTCAGCCCCAGCATTTT. It yields the protein CASSERQGVAQPQHF. Full variable domain (rest looked up from reference TRBV2 and TRBJ1-5): EPEVTQTPSHQVTQMGQEVILRCVPISNHLYFYWYRQILGQKVEFLVSFYNNEISEKSEIFDDQFSVERPDGSNFTLKIRSTKLEDSAMYFCASSERQGVAQPQHFGDGTRLSIL.

This chain connects TRBV27 to TRBJ1-2; TRBD1 matches at 7 bases. The CDR3 spans 20 residues. Germline CDR1 reads MNHEY; CDR2 reads SMNVEV (reference sequence). The ends lost 0 bases at V and 2 bases at J; junction bases unmatched: 18. CDR3 sequence: CASSLSGGGHALALNYGYTF. In nucleotides, the CDR3 is TGTGCCAGCAGTTTATCCGGAGGGGGCCATGCCCTGGCCCTGAACTATGGCTACACCTTC.

V gene TRBV14 combines with J gene TRBJ2-2; tentative D call: TRBD1 (5 bases). Germline V lookup: CDR1 SGHDN, CDR2 FVKESK. The CDR3 extends over 15 amino acids. V lost 4 bases and J 6 bases, leaving 15 bases between the germline ends. This CDR3 is CASSPRARVAGELFF. The CDR3 bases are TGTGCCAGCAGCCCCAGGGCCAGGGTGGCCGGGGAGCTGTTTTTT.

This clone was found a few times. The gene calls are TRBV5-1 and TRBJ1-3; D is perhaps TRBD1 (5 bases). Per the germline V gene, CDR1 is SGHRS and CDR2 is YFSETQ. Trimming took off 5 bases at V and 6 bases at J, with 15 bases between the two ends. The CDR3 loop spans 14 amino acids. CDR3 region: CASSPRGGENTIYF. The CDR3 DNA is TGCGCCAGCAGTCCTCGGGGGGGTGAAAACACCATATATTTT.

The chain is built from TRBV7-8 and TRBJ2-1; D is possibly TRBD1 (6 bases). CDR1 and CDR2 (germline): SGHVS, FQNEAQ. V shed 5 bases and J shed 0 bases, with 11 bases lying between them. The CDR3 has 15 residues. CDR3 in DNA: TGTGCCAGCAGCCTTACAGGGAGCTCCTACAATGAGCAGTTCTTC. Its protein is CASSLTGSSYNEQFF.

This clone was observed a single time. The chain joins TRBV29-1 to TRBJ2-2; D unclear. The CDR3 spans 11 residues. The V end lost 7 bases, the J end lost 4 bases, and 7 bases lay between the germline ends. Germline-derived CDR1 and CDR2 are SQVTM and ANQGSEA. The CDR3 region is CSGYSTGELFF. The CDR3 DNA follows: TGCAGCGGTTATTCCACCGGGGAGCTGTTTTTT.